This TCR beta chain derives from a study of shared clonotypes between healthy human individuals. The CDR3 totals 14 residues. In germline, CDR1 is MDHEN, CDR2 SYDVKM. Between the trimmed V and J ends, which lost 3 bases and 4 bases, there was a span of 12 bases. The investigators split CD4+ cells into a CD45RA+ naive subset and a CD45RA-negative memory subset. The study's findings and limits: Sharing across four donors was highest in naive CD4 (around 5%) and lowest in memory CD8 (roughly 0.4%).

Replicate PCRs run on sorted subsets employed 200 ng DNA, 25,000 to 35,000 T cell genomes. The method was immunoSEQ multiplex PCR; TCRdb's version includes in-frame clones alone and lacks a portion of them. This table has approximately 1.1 million clones, around 78% appearing once. Worth noting for this clone: Its antigen is as yet unknown. Different DNA sequences within this sample yield the same CDR3.

The specimen was memory CD4+ T cells from PBMCs. Subset denoted: CD45RA-negative fraction. This receptor was obtained from a man aged 18 to 30 in good health. Some clones in this sample may be carry-over from other donors' samples. V usage is TRBV28 and J usage is TRBJ2-5; a possible D gene is TRBD2 (7 bases). CDR3 DNA sequence: TGTGCCAGCAGTTTGGGGGGGCGCGGAGAGACCCAGTACTTC. This sequence encodes CASSLGGRGETQYF.